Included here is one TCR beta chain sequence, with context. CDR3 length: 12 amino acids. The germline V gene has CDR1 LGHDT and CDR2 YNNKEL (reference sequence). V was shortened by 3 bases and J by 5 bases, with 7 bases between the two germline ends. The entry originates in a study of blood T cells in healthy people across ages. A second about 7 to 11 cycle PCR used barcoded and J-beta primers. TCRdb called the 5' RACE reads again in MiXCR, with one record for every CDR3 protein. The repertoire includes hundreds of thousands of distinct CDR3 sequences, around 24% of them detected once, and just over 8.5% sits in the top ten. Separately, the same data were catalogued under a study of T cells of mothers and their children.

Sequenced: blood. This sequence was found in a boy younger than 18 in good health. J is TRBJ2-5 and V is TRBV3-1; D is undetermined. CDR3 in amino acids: CASSQSFETQYF. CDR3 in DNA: TGTGCCAGCAGCCAGTCTTTTGAGACCCAGTACTTC.